One TCR beta chain is described in this entry. Its antigen remains unknown. This sample is drawn from a study of a mutant IDH1 vaccine in newly diagnosed glioma. The overall study: Treated patients, around 60% male and approximately 38% female, averaged 40.4 years of age. The study's findings and limits: Top-clonotype changes in peripheral T cells seemed unrelated to pseudoprogression. Across multiple MHC alleles, 80% to 95% of patients had vaccine-induced responses.

Time point meaning: week 23, last vaccination. Doses of 300 ug of mutant IDH1 20-mer peptide were given with topical imiquimod. New WHO grade 3 or 4 IDH1-mutant, ATRX-lost astrocytomas were present in all donors. Sequencing was performed with immunoSEQ multiplex PCR; in TCRdb, only in-frame clones are kept and a portion is missing. The sample shows about 53,000 clones, about three quarters of them seen only once. V dropped 3 bases and J dropped 2 bases, with 8 bases sitting between them. The CDR3 loop spans 14 amino acids. Looked up from germline, CDR1 is SGHDN and CDR2 is FVKESK. The origin of this receptor is a woman in her 40s with glioma. Some clones in this sample may be carry-over from other donors' samples. The genes are TRBV14 and TRBJ1-5, with D maybe TRBD1 (6 bases). Source: PBMCs, taken from a glioma patient whose treatment included an IDH1 peptide vaccine. The CDR3 protein is CASSHSGGNQPQHF. Here the CDR3 DNA reads TGTGCCAGCAGCCACTCAGGGGGCAATCAGCCCCAGCATTTT.